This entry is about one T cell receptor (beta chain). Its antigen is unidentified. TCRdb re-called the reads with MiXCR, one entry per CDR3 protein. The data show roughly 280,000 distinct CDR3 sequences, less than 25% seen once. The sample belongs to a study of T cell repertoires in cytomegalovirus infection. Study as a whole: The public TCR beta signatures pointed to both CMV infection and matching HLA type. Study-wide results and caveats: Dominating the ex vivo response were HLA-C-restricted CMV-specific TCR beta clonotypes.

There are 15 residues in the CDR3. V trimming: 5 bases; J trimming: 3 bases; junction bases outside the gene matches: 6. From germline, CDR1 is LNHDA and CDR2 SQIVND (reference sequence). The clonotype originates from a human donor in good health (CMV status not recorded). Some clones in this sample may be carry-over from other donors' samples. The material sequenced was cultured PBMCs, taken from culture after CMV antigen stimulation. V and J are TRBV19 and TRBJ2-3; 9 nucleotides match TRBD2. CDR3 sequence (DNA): TGTGCCAGTAGTTTAGCGGGAGCTCAGACAGATACGCAGTATTTT. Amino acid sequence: CASSLAGAQTDTQYF.